This T cell receptor (beta chain) was identified during a study of human T cells and chemical hapten exposure. Study-wide context: Sensitization employed 2% DPC on around 2 cm by around 2 cm of upper inner arm skin.

This sample's time point: pre-sensitization, week 0. Treatment denoted: therapeutic diphenylcyclopropenone sensitization with weekly scalp DPC. Attachment of unique molecular identifiers to individual cDNA molecules was performed in the library. Via MiXCR, TCRdb re-called the RACE reads, giving one row per CDR3 protein. The table records under 400,000 distinct CDR3 sequences, 4.5% to 5.5% of them present only once. Overall study findings and caveats: TCRs above 1 in 1000 frequency did not change with DPC sensitization. Expanded TCRs produced significantly more large CDR3 similarity clusters than controls did.

V dropped 5 bases and J dropped 2; count of bases not matched to a gene: 8. Germline loops: CDR1 MNHEY, CDR2 SVGEGT. CDR3 length: 16 residues. In this sample, this clonotype turned up many times. Its target is unknown. V usage is TRBV6-2 or TRBV6-3 and J usage is TRBJ2-5; 10 nucleotides agree with TRBD2. Specimen: whole blood, collected in connection with sensitization to the hapten diphenylcyclopropenone (DPC). This clonotype was sampled from a woman aged 45-65 years with alopecia areata. Some clones in this sample may be carry-over from other donors' samples. CDR3 in DNA: TGTGCCAGCAGTGCCTGGACTAGCGGTACTCAAGAGACCCAGTACTTC. Its protein is CASSAWTSGTQETQYF.